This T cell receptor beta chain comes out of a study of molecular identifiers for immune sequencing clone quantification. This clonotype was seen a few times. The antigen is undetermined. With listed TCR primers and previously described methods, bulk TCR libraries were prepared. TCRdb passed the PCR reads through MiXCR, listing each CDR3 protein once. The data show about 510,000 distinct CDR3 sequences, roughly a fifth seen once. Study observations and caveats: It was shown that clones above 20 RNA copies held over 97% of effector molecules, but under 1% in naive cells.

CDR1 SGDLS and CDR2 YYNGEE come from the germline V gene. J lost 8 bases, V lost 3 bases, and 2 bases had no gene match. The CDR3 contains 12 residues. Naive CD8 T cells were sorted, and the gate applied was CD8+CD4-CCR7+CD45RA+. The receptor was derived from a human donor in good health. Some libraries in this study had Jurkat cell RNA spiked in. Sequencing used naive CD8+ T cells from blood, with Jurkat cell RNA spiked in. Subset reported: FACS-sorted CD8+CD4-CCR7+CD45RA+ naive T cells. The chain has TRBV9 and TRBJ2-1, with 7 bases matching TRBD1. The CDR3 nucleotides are TGTGCCAGCAGCGGACAGGGTCATGAGCAGTTCTTC. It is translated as CASSGQGHEQFF.